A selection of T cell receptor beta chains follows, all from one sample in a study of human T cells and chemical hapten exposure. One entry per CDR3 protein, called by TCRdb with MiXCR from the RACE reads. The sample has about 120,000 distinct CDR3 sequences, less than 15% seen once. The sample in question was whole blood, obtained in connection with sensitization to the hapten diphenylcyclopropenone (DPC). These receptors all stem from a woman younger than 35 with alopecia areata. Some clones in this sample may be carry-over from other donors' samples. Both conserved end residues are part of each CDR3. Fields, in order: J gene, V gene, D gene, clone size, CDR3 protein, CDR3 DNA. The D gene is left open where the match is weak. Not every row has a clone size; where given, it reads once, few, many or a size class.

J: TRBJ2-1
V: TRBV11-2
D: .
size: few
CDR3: CASSRGSVGEQFF
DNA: TGTGCCAGCAGCCGGGGGAGCGTCGGTGAGCAGTTCTTC

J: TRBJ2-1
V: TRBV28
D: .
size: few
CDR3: CASSTQQGAFKNEQFF
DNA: TGTGCCAGCAGTACACAGCAAGGGGCTTTCAAAAATGAGCAGTTCTTC

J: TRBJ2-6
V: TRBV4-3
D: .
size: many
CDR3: CASSQVSAGSSGANVLTF
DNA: TGCGCCAGCAGCCAAGTTTCCGCGGGGAGCTCTGGGGCCAACGTCCTGACTTTC

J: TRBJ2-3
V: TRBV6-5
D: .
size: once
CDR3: CASALRRGPDTQYF
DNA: TGTGCCAGCGCCTTACGGCGGGGGCCAGATACGCAGTATTTT

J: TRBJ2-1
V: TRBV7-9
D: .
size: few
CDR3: CASSLRAQGAGNYNEQFF
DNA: TGTGCCAGCAGCTTAAGGGCTCAAGGGGCAGGGAACTACAATGAGCAGTTCTTC

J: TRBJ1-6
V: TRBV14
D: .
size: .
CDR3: CASSHMSSYNSPLHF
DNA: TGTGCCAGCAGCCATATGAGCTCCTATAATTCACCCCTCCACTTT

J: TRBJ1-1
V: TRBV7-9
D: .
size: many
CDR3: CASSFFQAFLMNTEAFF
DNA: TGTGCCAGCAGCTTCTTCCAGGCGTTTTTAATGAACACTGAAGCTTTCTTT

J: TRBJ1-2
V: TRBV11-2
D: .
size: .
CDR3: CASSLDLSRGSVYGYTF
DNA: TGTGCCAGCAGCTTAGACCTCTCCAGGGGCTCCGTCTATGGCTACACCTTC

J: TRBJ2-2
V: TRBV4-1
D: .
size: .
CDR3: CASSQTGRLDTGELFF
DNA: TGCGCCAGCAGCCAAACAGGGCGGTTAGACACCGGGGAGCTGTTTTTT

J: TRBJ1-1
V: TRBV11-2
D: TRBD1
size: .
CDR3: CASSGSTGGLAFF
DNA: TGTGCCAGCAGCGGATCTACAGGGGGCCTGGCTTTCTTT

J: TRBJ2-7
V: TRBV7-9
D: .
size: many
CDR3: CASPKEGEHPYEQYF
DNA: TGTGCCAGCCCAAAGGAGGGGGAACACCCCTACGAGCAGTACTTC

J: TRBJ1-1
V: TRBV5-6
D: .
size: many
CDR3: CASSLPGSNTEAFF
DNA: TGTGCCAGCAGCTTGCCAGGTTCGAACACTGAAGCTTTCTTT

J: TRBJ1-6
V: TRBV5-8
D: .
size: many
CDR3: CASSLATGPDSPLHF
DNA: TGTGCCAGCAGCTTGGCCACAGGGCCGGACTCACCCCTCCACTTT

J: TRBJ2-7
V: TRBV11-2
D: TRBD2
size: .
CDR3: CASRSGTTSYEQYF
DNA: TGTGCCAGCAGGAGCGGGACTACGTCCTACGAGCAGTACTTC

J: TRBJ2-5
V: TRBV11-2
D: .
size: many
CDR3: CASSLSGTQYF
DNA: TGTGCCAGCAGCTTATCGGGGACCCAGTACTTC

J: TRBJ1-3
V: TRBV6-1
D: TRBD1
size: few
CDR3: CASSKGQGGYGNTIYF
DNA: TGTGCCAGCAGCAAGGGACAGGGAGGATATGGAAACACCATATATTTT

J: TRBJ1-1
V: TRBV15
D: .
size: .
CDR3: CATSSLARGNTEAFF
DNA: TGTGCCACCAGCAGCTTAGCAAGGGGAAACACTGAAGCTTTCTTT

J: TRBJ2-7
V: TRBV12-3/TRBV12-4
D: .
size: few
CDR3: CASSFRQGSEQYF
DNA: TGTGCCAGCAGTTTCAGGCAGGGTAGCGAGCAGTACTTC

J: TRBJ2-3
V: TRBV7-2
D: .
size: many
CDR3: CASSRAGGTDTQYF
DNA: TGTGCCAGCAGCCGCGCTGGGGGGACAGATACGCAGTATTTT

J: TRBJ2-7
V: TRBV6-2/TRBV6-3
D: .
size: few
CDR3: CASSWVRGYEQYF
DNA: TGTGCCAGCAGTTGGGTCAGGGGCTACGAGCAGTACTTC

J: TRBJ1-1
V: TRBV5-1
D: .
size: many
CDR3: CASSLISSLNTEAFF
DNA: TGCGCCAGCAGCTTGATCAGTTCCCTGAACACTGAAGCTTTCTTT

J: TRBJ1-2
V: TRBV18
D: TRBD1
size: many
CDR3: CASSTYRGPLKSGYTF
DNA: TGTGCCAGCTCAACCTACAGGGGGCCCTTGAAATCTGGCTACACCTTC

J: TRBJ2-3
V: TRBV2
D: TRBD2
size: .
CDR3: CASRAGTSGSRDTQYF
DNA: TGTGCCAGCAGAGCCGGGACTAGCGGGAGTCGGGATACGCAGTATTTT

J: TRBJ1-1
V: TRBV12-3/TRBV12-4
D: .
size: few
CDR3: CASSLAGSGNTEAFF
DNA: TGTGCCAGCAGTTTGGCGGGGTCGGGGAACACTGAAGCTTTCTTT

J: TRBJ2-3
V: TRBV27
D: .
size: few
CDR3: CASTLADTQYF
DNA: TGTGCCAGCACTCTGGCAGATACGCAGTATTTT

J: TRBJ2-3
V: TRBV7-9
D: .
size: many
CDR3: CASSLGLGPPSTDTQYF
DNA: TGTGCCAGCAGCTTAGGTCTGGGTCCTCCTAGCACAGATACGCAGTATTTT

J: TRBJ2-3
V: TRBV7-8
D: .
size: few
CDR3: CASSFGALSDTQYF
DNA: TGTGCCAGCAGCTTCGGAGCGTTGTCAGATACGCAGTATTTT

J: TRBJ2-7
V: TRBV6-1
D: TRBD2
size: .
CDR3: CASSEEGGGSYEQYF
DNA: TGTGCCAGCAGTGAAGAGGGCGGGGGTTCCTACGAGCAGTACTTC

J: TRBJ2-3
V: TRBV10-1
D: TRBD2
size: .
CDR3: CASSESRGLAGASSTDTQYF
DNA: TGCGCCAGCAGTGAGTCGAGGGGACTAGCGGGCGCCTCTAGCACAGATACGCAGTATTTT

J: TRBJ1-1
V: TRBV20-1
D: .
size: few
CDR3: CSAVRPGSGFTEAFF
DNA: TGCAGTGCGGTACGTCCGGGTTCCGGTTTTACTGAAGCTTTCTTT

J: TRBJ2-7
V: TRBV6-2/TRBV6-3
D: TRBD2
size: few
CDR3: CASSFPWGGNYEQYF
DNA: TGTGCCAGCAGTTTCCCTTGGGGAGGGAACTACGAGCAGTACTTC

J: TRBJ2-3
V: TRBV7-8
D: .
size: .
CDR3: CASSTDPGDTQYF
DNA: TGTGCCAGCAGCACGGACCCCGGAGATACGCAGTATTTT

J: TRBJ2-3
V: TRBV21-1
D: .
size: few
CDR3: CASSIPSAVNTDTQYF
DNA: TGTGCCAGCAGCATACCCTCCGCGGTCAACACAGATACGCAGTATTTT

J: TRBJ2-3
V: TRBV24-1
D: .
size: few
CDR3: CATSDSLTRTGRIPPDTQYF
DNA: TGTGCCACCAGTGATTCCCTTACCCGGACTGGACGCATACCCCCAGATACGCAGTATTTT

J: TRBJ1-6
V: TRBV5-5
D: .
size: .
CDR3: CASSLGGDNSPLHF
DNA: TGTGCCAGCAGCTTAGGCGGGGATAATTCACCCCTCCACTTT

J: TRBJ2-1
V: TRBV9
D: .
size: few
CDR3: CANGEQFF
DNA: TGTGCCAACGGGGAGCAGTTCTTC

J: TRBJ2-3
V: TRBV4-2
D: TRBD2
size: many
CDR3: CASSQAALAGSTDTQYF
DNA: TGTGCCAGCAGCCAGGCGGCCCTAGCGGGGAGCACAGATACGCAGTATTTT

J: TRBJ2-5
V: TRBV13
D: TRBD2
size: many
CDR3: CASSLSRLAGGLETQYF
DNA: TGTGCCAGCAGCTTGAGTCGGCTAGCGGGGGGTTTGGAGACCCAGTACTTC

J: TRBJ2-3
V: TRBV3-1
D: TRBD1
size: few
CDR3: CASSQGTGSTDTQYF
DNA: TGTGCCAGCAGCCAGGGGACAGGGAGCACAGATACGCAGTATTTT

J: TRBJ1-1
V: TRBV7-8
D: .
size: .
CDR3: CASSLGVTVLNTEAFF
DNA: TGTGCCAGCAGCTTAGGGGTGACAGTCCTGAACACTGAAGCTTTCTTT

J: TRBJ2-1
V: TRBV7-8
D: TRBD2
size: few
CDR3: CASSTRTSKYNEQFF
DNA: TGTGCCAGCAGCACCCGGACTAGCAAGTACAATGAGCAGTTCTTC

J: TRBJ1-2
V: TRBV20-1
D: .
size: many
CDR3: CSALDPANYGYTF
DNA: TGCAGTGCTCTCGACCCGGCTAACTATGGCTACACCTTC

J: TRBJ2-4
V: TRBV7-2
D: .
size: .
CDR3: CASSLAWQGRGSTKNIQYF
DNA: TGTGCCAGCAGCTTAGCGTGGCAGGGAAGAGGCTCGACCAAAAACATTCAGTACTTC

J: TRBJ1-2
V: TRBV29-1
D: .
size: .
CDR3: CSASDNYGYTF
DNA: TGCAGCGCGTCCGATAACTATGGCTACACCTTC

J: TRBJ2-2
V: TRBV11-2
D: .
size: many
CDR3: CASSPRAPGDTGELFF
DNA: TGTGCCAGCAGCCCGAGGGCTCCGGGGGACACCGGGGAGCTGTTTTTT

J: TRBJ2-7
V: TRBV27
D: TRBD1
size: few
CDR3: CASSPQQGGGRVQYF
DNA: TGTGCCAGCAGTCCCCAACAGGGGGGTGGGCGAGTGCAGTACTTC

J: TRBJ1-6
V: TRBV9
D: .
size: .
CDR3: CASSQGPGVPLHF
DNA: TGTGCCAGCAGCCAGGGGCCCGGAGTCCCCCTCCACTTT

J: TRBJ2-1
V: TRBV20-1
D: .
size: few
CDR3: CSARVGADPWIYNEQFF
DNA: TGCAGTGCTAGAGTGGGAGCGGACCCCTGGATCTACAATGAGCAGTTCTTC

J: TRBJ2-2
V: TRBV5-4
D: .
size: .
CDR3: CASSQGRQNTGELFF
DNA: TGTGCCAGCAGCCAGGGACGGCAAAACACCGGGGAGCTGTTTTTT

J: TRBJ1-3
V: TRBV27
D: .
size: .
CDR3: CASRGGEYGNTIYF
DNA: TGTGCCAGCAGGGGGGGAGAATATGGAAACACCATATATTTT

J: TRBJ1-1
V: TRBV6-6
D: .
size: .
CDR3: CASSYQENTEAFF
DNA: TGTGCCAGCAGTTACCAGGAGAACACTGAAGCTTTCTTT